These 6 T cell receptor beta chains share one sample of origin, sequenced in a study of identical twins. In TCRdb, the 5' RACE reads were re-called with MiXCR into one record per CDR3 protein. Of roughly 240,000 distinct CDR3 sequences listed, 7.5% were seen once; the top ten hold over 5%. This sample also appeared in a second study, on yellow fever vaccine responses in identical twins.

Source material: CD8+ T cells sorted from blood. These receptors were obtained from a woman aged 18-29 years in good health.

This clonotype was counted at least ten times. This chain uses TRBV9 with TRBJ2-2; 8 bases align to TRBD2. CDR1 is SGDLS, CDR2 YYNGEE, per germline. With 4 bases clipped from V and 2 bases from J, the junction kept 10 bases outside the gene matches. The CDR3 has 17 amino acids. This CDR3 reads CASSPGAGAVNTGELFF. As DNA, the CDR3 is TGTGCCAGCAGCCCTGGAGCGGGAGCCGTTAACACCGGGGAGCTGTTTTTT.

This clonotype showed up many times. The chain carries TRBV28 and TRBJ1-4; D is unclear. The germline CDR1 and CDR2 sequences are MDHEN and SYDVKM. V shed 6 bases and J shed 0 bases, with 17 bases lying between them. The CDR3 loop spans 17 amino acids. CDR3 sequence: CASRPYPSGTTNEKLFF. The CDR3 nucleotides are TGTGCCAGCAGGCCTTACCCATCCGGGACAACTAATGAAAAACTGTTTTTT.

This clonotype has ten or more counts. This chain joins TRBV10-3 and TRBJ2-1; D is ambiguous. With 10 bases removed from V and 7 bases from J, the gap between germline ends came to 17 bases. Germline loops: CDR1 ENHRY, CDR2 SYGVKD. This CDR3 spans 13 amino acids. The DNA for the CDR3 is TGTGCCACCACGGCAGAGTCGAGGAATGAGCAGTTCTTC. Translation gives CATTAESRNEQFF.

This clonotype occurred a few times. The chain has TRBV4-1 and TRBJ1-1; possible D gene TRBD1, 6 bases. Germline CDR1 is MGHRA and CDR2 is YSYEKL. Trimming removed 6 bases from V and 3 bases from J, with 11 bases in between. CDR3 size: 13 residues. CDR3: CASRRGLDTEAFF. Written as DNA, the CDR3 is TGCGCCAGCAGGAGGGGGTTGGACACTGAAGCTTTCTTT.

This clonotype has ten or more counts. V is TRBV20-1 and J is TRBJ2-1, with unresolved D. Germline CDR1 DFQATT, CDR2 SNEGSKA (reference sequence). This CDR3 comprises 11 residues. V lost 3 bases and J lost 10, with 10 bases in between. CDR3 sequence reads: CSASSVGEQFF. CDR3 in DNA: TGCAGTGCTAGTTCCGTCGGGGAGCAGTTCTTC.

This clonotype was recorded a few times. The chain joins TRBV14 to TRBJ2-6; D remains ambiguous. V lost 0 bases and J lost 3, with 12 bases in between. This CDR3 has 17 amino acids. In germline, CDR1 is SGHDN, CDR2 FVKESK. CDR3 in DNA: TGTGCCAGCAGCCAAGAAGCTTCCGGGTTTGGGGCCAACGTCCTGACTTTC. Amino acid sequence: CASSQEASGFGANVLTF.